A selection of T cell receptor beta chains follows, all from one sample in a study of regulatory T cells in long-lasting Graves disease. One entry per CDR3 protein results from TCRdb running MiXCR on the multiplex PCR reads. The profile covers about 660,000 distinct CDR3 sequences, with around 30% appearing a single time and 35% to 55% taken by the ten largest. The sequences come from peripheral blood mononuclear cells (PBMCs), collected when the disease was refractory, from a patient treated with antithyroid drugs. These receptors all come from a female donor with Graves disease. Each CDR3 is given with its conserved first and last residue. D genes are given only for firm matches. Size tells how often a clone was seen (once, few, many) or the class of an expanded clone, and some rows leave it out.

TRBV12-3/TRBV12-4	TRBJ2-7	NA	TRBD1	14	CASSRTGGLREQYF	TGTGCCAGCAGCCGGACAGGGGGTCTGAGGGAGCAGTACTTC
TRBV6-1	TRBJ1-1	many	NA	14	CASSDRGGNTEAFF	TGTGCCAGCAGTGATAGGGGGGGTAACACTGAAGCTTTCTTT
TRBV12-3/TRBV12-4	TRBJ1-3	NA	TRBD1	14	CASRETGTGNTIYF	TGTGCCAGCAGGGAGACAGGGACTGGAAACACCATATATTTT
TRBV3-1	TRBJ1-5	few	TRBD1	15	CASSQRTGGHQPQHF	TGTGCCAGCAGCCAAAGGACAGGGGGGCATCAGCCCCAGCATTTT
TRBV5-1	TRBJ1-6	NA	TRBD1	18	CASSQREQGAGGNSPLHF	TGCGCCAGCAGCCAACGTGAACAGGGGGCGGGTGGCAATTCACCCCTCCACTTT
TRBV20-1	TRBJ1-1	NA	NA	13	CSARTGTGTEAFF	TGCAGTGCACGAACAGGGACCGGCACTGAAGCTTTCTTT
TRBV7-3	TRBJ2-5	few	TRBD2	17	CASSLRPSGIIQETQYF	TGTGCCAGCAGCTTACGTCCTAGCGGAATAATACAAGAGACCCAGTACTTC
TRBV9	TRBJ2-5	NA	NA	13	CASSVKGQETQYF	TGTGCCAGCAGCGTAAAGGGTCAAGAGACCCAGTACTTC
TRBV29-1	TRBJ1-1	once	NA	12	CSVDETPSGAFF	TGCAGCGTTGACGAGACCCCCTCAGGAGCTTTCTTT
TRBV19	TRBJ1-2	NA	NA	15	CASSIEQHPNYGYTF	TGTGCCAGTAGTATAGAACAGCATCCTAACTATGGCTACACCTTC
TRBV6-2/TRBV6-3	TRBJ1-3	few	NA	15	CASSYYGASGNTIYF	TGTGCCAGCAGTTACTATGGAGCCTCTGGAAACACCATATATTTT
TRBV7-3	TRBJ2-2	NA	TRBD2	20	CASSQYGLAGVGRNTGELFF	TGTGCCAGCAGCCAATACGGACTAGCGGGAGTGGGCCGGAACACCGGGGAGCTGTTTTTT
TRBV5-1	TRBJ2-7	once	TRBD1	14	CASSPRDRSGEQYF	TGCGCCAGCAGCCCCCGGGACAGGTCAGGGGAGCAGTACTTC
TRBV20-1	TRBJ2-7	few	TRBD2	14	CSARGRGRAYEQYF	TGCAGTGCTAGGGGGAGGGGACGCGCCTACGAGCAGTACTTC
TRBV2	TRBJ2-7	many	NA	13	CASSALRGVEQYF	TGTGCCAGCAGTGCCCTTAGGGGGGTCGAGCAGTACTTC
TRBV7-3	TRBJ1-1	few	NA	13	CASMIRENTEAFF	TGTGCCAGCATGATCAGGGAGAACACTGAAGCTTTCTTT
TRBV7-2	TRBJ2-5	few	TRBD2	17	CASSPLRLAGGQETQYF	TGTGCCAGCAGCCCCCTTCGCCTAGCGGGAGGGCAAGAGACCCAGTACTTC
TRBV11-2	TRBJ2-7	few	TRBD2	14	CASSETSGSLEQYF	TGTGCCAGCAGCGAGACTAGCGGGAGTCTCGAGCAGTACTTC
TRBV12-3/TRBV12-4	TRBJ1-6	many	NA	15	CASSSRGLDNSPLHF	TGTGCCAGCAGTTCCAGGGGTTTGGATAATTCACCCCTCCACTTT
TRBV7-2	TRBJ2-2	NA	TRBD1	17	CASSSHRDRGVTGELFF	TGTGCCAGCAGCTCACACCGGGACAGGGGCGTCACCGGGGAGCTGTTTTTT
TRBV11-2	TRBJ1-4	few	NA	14	CASSPGLANEKLFF	TGTGCCAGCAGTCCAGGGCTGGCTAATGAAAAACTGTTTTTT
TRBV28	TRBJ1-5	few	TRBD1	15	CASRILTGGGQPQHF	TGTGCCAGCAGGATTCTGACAGGGGGCGGTCAGCCCCAGCATTTT